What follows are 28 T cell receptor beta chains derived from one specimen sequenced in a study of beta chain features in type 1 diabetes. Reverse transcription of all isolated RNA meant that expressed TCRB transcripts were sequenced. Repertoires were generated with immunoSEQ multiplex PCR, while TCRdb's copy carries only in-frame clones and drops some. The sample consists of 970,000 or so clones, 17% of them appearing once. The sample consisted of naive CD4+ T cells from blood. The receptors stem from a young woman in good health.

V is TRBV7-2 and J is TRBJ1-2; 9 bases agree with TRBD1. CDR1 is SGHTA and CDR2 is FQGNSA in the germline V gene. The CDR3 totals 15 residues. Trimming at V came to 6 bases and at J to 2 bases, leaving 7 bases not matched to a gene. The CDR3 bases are TGTGCCAGCAGTTGGGGGACAGGGTCCAACTATGGCTACACCTTC. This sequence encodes CASSWGTGSNYGYTF.

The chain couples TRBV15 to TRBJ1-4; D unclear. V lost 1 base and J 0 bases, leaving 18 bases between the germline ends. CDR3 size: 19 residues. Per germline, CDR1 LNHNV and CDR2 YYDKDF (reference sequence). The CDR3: CATSRARATLLSTNEKLFF. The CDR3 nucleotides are TGTGCCACCAGCAGAGCTCGGGCGACCCTCCTATCAACTAATGAAAAACTGTTTTTT.

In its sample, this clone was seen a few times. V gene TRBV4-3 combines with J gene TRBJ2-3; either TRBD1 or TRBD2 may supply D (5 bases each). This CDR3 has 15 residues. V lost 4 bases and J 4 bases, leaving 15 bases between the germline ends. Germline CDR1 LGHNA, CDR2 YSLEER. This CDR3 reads CASSPRGVSPDTQYF. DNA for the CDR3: TGCGCCAGCAGCCCAAGGGGAGTTAGCCCAGATACGCAGTATTTT.

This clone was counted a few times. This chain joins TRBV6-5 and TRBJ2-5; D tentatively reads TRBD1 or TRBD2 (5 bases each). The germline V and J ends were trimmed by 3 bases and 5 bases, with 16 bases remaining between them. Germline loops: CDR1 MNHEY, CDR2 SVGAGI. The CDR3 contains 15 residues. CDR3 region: CASSYLGERSETQYF. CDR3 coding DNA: TGTGCCAGCAGTTATCTGGGGGAGCGTTCGGAGACCCAGTACTTC.

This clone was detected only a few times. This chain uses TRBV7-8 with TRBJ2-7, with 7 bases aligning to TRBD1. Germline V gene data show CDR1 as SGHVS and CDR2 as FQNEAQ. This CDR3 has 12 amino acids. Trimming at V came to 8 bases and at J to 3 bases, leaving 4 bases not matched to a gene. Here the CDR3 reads CASRAGGYEQYF. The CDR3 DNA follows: TGTGCCAGCCGGGCAGGGGGCTACGAGCAGTACTTC. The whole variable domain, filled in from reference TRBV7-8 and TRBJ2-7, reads GAGVSQSPRYKVAKRGQDVALRCDPISGHVSLFWYQQALGQGPEFLTYFQNEAQLDKSGLPSDRFFAERPEGSVSTLKIQRTQQEDSAVYLCASRAGGYEQYFGPGTRLTVT.

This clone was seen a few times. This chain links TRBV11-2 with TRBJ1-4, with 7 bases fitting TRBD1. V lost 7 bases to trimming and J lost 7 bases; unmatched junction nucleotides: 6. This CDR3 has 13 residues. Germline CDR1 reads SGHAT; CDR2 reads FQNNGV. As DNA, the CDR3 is TGTGCCAGCACCGTCAGGGGGTCTGAAAAACTGTTTTTT. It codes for CASTVRGSEKLFF.

CDR3 sequence reads: CASSQILGTGNTGELFF. The DNA for the CDR3 is TGTGCCAGTTCCCAAATTCTCGGGACAGGGAACACCGGGGAGCTGTTTTTT. The chain has TRBV18 and TRBJ2-2, with 8 bases fitting TRBD1. Germline CDR1 and CDR2: KGHSH and LQKENI. V lost 9 bases, J lost 1 base, and 13 bases stayed unmatched. CDR3 length: 17 residues.

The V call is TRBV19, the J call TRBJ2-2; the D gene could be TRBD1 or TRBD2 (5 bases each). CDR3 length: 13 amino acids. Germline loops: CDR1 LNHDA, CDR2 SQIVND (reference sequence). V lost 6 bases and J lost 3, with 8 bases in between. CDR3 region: CASRWGHTGELFF. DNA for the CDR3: TGTGCCAGTAGATGGGGACACACCGGGGAGCTGTTTTTT.

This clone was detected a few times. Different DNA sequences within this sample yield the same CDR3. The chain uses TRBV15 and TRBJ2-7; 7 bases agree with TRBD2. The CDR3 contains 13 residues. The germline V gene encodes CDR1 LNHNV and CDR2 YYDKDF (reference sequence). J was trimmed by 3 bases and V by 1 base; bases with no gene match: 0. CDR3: CATSRGGSYEQYF. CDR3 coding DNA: TGTGCCACCAGCAGAGGCGGGAGCTACGAGCAGTACTTC.

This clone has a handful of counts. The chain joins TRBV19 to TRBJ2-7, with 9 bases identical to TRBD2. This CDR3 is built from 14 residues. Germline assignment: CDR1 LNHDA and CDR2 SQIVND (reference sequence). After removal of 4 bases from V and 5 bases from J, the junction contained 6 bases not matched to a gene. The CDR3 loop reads CASSSGRAGHEQYF. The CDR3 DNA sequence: TGTGCCAGTAGTAGCGGGAGGGCCGGACACGAGCAGTACTTC.

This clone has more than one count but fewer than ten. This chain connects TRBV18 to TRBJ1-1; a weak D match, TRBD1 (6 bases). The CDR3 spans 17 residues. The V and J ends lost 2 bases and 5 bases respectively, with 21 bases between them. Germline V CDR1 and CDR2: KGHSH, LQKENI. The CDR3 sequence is CASSPIESRGVGTEAFF. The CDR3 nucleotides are TGTGCCAGCTCACCAATCGAATCCAGGGGCGTAGGTACTGAAGCTTTCTTT.

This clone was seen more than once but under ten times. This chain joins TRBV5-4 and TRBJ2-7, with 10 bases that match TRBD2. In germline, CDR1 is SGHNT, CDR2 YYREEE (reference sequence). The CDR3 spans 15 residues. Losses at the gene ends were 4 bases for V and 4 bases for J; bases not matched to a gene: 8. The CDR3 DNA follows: TGTGCCAGCAGCCTGGGGGCTAGCGGGAGTTACGAGCAGTACTTC. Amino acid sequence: CASSLGASGSYEQYF.

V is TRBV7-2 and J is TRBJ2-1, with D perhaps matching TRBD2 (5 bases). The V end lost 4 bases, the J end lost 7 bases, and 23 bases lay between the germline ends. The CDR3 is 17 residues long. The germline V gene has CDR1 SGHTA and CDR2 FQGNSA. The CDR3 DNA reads TGTGCCAGCAGCTCCCTGCCAAGTGCTAGCCGGAGGAATGAGCAGTTCTTC. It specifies CASSSLPSASRRNEQFF.

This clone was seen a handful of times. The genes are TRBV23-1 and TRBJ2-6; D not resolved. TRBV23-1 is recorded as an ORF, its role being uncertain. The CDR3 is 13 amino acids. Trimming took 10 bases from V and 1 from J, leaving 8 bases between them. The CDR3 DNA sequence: TGCGCCAACCAATTATCTGGGGCCAACGTCCTGACTTTC. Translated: CANQLSGANVLTF.

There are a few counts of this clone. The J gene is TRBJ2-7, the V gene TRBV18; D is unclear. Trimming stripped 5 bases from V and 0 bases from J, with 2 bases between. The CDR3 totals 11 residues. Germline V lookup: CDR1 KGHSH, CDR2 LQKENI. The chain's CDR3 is CASSNSYEQYF. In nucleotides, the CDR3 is TGTGCCAGCTCAAACTCCTACGAGCAGTACTTC.

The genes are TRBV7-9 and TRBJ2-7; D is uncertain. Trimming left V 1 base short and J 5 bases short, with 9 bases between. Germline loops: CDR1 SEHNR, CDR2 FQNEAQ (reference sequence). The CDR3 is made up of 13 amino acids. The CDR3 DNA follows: TGTGCCAGCAGCTTAGGGATGACTGACGAGCAGTACTTC. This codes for CASSLGMTDEQYF.

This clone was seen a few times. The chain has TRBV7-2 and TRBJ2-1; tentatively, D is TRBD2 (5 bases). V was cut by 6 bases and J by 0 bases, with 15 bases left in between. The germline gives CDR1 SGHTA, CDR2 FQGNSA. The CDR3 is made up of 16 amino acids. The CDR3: CASSKKIGGSYNEQFF. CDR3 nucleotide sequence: TGTGCCAGCAGTAAAAAGATCGGAGGCTCCTACAATGAGCAGTTCTTC.

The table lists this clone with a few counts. The CDR3, as DNA: TGTGCCAGCAGCTTGGCCGGTGTTGGGGAGACCCAGTACTTC. It codes for CASSLAGVGETQYF. The rearrangement joins TRBV5-4 to TRBJ2-5; D gene unclear. This CDR3 spans 14 amino acids. The V and J ends lost 0 bases and 5 bases respectively, with 11 bases between them. Germline CDR1 reads SGHNT; CDR2 reads YYREEE (reference sequence).

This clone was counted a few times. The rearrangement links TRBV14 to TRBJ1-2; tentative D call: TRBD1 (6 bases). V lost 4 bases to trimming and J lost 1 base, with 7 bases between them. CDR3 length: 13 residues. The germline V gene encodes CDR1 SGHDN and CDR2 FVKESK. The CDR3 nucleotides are TGTGCCAGCAGCCTCAGGGGTAACTATGGCTACACCTTC. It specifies CASSLRGNYGYTF.

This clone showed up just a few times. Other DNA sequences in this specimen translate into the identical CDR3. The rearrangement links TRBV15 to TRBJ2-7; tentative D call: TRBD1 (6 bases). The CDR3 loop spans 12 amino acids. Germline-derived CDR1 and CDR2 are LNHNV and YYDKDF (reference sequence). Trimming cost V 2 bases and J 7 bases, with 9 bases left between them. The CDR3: CATSRTTGEQYF. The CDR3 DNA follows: TGTGCCACCAGCAGAACAACAGGGGAGCAGTACTTC. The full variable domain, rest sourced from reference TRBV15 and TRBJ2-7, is DAMVIQNPRYQVTQFGKPVTLSCSQTLNHNVMYWYQQKSSQAPKLLFHYYDKDFNNEADTPDNFQSRRPNTSFCFLDIRSPGLGDTAMYLCATSRTTGEQYFGPGTRLTVT.

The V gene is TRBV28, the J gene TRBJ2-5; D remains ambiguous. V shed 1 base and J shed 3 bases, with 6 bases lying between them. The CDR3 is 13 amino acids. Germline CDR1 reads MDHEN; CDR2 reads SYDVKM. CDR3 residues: CASSLSGKETQYF. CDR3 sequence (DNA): TGTGCCAGCAGTTTATCTGGGAAAGAGACCCAGTACTTC.

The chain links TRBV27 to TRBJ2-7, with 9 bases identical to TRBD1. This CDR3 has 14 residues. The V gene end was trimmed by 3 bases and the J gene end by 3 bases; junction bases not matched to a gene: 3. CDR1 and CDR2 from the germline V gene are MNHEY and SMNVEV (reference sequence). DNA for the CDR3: TGTGCCAGCAGTTTCCGGGACAGGGTCTACGAGCAGTACTTC. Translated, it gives CASSFRDRVYEQYF.

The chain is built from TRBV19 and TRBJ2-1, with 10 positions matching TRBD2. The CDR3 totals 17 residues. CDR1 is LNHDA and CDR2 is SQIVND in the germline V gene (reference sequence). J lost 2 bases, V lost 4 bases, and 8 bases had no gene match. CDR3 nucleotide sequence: TGTGCCAGTAGTACCTCCCCCGGACTAGCGGCCTACAATGAGCAGTTCTTC. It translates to CASSTSPGLAAYNEQFF.

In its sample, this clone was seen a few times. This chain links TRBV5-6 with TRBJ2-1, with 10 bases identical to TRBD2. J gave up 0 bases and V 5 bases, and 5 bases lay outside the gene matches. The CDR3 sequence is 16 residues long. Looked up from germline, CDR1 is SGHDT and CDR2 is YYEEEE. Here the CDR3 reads CASRSSGRDSYNEQFF. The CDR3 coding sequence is TGTGCCAGCAGGTCAAGCGGGAGGGACTCCTACAATGAGCAGTTCTTC. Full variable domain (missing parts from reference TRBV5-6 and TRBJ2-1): DAGVTQSPTHLIKTRGQQVTLRCSPKSGHDTVSWYQQALGQGPQFIFQYYEEEERQRGNFPDRFSGHQFPNYSSELNVNALLLGDSALYLCASRSSGRDSYNEQFFGPGTRLTVL.

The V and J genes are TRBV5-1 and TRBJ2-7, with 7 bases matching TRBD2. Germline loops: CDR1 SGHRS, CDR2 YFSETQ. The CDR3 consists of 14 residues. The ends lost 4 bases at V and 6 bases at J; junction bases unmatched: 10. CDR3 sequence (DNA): TGCGCCAGCAGCCAGCGGGACGGAGTGGGCGAGCAGTACTTC. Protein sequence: CASSQRDGVGEQYF.

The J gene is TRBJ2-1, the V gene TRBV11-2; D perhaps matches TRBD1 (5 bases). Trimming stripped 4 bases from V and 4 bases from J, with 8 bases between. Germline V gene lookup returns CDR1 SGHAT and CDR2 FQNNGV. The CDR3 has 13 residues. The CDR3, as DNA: TGTGCCAGCAGCTCGACAGTATACAATGAGCAGTTCTTC. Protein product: CASSSTVYNEQFF.

CDR3 sequence (DNA): TGTGCCAGCAGCTACACTAGCGGGAAAGCCGCAGATACGCAGTATTTT. Protein product: CASSYTSGKAADTQYF. The chain couples TRBV6-5 to TRBJ2-3; TRBD2 matches 10 bases. The CDR3 has 16 amino acids. V was clipped by 6 bases and J by 4 bases; unmatched bases: 10. The germline V gene has CDR1 MNHEY and CDR2 SVGAGI.

The DNA for the CDR3 is TGTGCCAGCAGCCTAAATAGCAATCAGCCCCAGCATTTT. Encoded protein: CASSLNSNQPQHF. J is TRBJ1-5 and V is TRBV6-1, with unresolved D. V was clipped by 6 bases and J by 0 bases, with 6 bases between them. Germline loops: CDR1 MNHNS, CDR2 SASEGT. There are 13 residues in the CDR3.